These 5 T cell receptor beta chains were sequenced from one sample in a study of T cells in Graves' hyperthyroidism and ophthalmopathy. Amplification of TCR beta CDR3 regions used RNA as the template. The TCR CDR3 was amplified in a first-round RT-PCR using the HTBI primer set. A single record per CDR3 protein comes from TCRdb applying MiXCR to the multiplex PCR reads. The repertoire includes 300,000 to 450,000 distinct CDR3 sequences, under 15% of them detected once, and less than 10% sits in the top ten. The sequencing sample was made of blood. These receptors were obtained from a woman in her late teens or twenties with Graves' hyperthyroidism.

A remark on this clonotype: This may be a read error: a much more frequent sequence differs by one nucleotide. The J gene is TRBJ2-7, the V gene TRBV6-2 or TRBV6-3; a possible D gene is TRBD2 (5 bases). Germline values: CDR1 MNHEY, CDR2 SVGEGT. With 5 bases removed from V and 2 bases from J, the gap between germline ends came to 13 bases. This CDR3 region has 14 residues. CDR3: CASSHRTGAYEQYF. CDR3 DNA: TGTGCCAGCAGTCATCGGACCGGGGCCTACGAGCAGTACTTC.

In nucleotides, the CDR3 is TGTGCCAGCAGCCGGGGGGCGAAGACAGATACGCAGTATTTT. Translation: CASSRGAKTDTQYF. The J gene is TRBJ2-3, the V gene TRBV6-1, with D possibly TRBD2 on 7 matching bases. The CDR3 runs to 14 residues. The V gene lost 6 bases and the J gene lost 3 bases, with 13 bases spanning the gap. CDR1 is MNHNS, CDR2 SASEGT, per germline.

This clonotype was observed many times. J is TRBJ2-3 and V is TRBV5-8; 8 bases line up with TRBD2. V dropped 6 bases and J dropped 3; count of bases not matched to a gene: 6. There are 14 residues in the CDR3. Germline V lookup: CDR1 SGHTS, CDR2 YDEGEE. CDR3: CASTFSGATDTQYF. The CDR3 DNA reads TGTGCCAGCACCTTTAGCGGGGCAACAGATACGCAGTATTTT.

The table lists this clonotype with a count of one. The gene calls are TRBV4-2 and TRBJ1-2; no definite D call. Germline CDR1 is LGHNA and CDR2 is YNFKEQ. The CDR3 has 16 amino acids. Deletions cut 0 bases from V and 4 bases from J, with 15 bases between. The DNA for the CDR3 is TGTGCCAGCAGCCAAGAAAGAGGGAGGGTCCTCTATGGCTACACCTTC. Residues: CASSQERGRVLYGYTF.

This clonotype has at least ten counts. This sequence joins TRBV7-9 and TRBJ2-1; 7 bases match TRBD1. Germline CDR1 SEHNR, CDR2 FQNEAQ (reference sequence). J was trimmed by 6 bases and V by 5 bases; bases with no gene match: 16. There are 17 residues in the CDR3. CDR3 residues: CASSPGLLRGGINEQFF. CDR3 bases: TGTGCCAGCAGCCCTGGTTTATTGAGAGGGGGCATCAATGAGCAGTTCTTC.